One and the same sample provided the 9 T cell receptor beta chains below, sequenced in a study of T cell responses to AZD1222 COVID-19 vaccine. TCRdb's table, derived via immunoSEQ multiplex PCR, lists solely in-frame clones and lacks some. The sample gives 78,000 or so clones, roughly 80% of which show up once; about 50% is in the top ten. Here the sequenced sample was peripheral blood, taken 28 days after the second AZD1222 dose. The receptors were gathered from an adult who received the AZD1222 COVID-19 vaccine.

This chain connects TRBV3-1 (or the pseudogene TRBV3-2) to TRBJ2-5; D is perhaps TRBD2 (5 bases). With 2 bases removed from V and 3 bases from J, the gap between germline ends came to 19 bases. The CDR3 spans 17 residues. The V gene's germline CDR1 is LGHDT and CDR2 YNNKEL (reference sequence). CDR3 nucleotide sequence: TGTGCCAGCAGCCAAAAGGGCGGGCCGGTCCCTAAAGAGACCCAGTACTTC. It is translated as CASSQKGGPVPKETQYF.

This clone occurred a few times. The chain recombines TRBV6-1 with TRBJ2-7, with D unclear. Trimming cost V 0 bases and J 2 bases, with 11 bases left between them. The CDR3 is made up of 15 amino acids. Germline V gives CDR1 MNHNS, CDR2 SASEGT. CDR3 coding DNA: TGTGCCAGCAGTGAAGCTGTGATCCCCACCTACGAGCAGTACTTC. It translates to CASSEAVIPTYEQYF.

This CDR3 is CASSLRGTSVYNEQFF. The CDR3 nucleotides read TGTGCCAGCAGCTTAAGGGGGACTAGCGTGTACAATGAGCAGTTCTTC. This sequence joins TRBV13 and TRBJ2-1, with 10 bases matching TRBD2. The V gene's germline CDR1 is PRHDT and CDR2 FYEKMQ (reference sequence). The CDR3 sequence is 16 residues long. The trim removed 2 bases at V and 4 bases at J, leaving 5 bases unmatched.

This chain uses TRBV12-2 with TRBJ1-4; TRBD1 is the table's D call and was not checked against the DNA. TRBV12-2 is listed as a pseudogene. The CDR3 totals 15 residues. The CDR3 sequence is CASRMATGGNEKLFF. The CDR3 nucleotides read TGTGCAAGTCGCATGGCGACAGGGGGGAATGAAAAACTGTTTTTT.

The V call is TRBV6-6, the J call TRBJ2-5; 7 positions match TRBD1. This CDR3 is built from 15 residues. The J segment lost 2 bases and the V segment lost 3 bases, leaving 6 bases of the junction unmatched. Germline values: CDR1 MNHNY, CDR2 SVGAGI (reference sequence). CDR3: CASSYFGTEQETQYF. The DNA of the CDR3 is TGTGCCAGCAGTTATTTCGGGACAGAGCAAGAGACCCAGTACTTC.

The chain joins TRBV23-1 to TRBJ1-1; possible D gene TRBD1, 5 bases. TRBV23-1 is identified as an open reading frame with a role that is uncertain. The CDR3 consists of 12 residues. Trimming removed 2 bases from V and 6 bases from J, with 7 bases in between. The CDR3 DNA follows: TGCGCCAGCAGTCAAGGGGCAGCTGAAGCTTTCTTT. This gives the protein CASSQGAAEAFF.

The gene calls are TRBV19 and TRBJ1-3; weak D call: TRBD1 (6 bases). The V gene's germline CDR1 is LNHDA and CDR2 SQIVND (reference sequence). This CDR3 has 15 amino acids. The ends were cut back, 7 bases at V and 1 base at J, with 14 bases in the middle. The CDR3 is CASTRLQGSGNTIYF. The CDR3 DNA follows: TGTGCCAGTACTCGCCTACAGGGTTCTGGAAACACCATATATTTT.

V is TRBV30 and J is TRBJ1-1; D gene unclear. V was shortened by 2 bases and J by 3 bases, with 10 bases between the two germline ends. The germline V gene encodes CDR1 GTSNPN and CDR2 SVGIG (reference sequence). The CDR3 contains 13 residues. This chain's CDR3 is CAWSKGPDTEAFF. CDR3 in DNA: TGTGCCTGGAGTAAGGGTCCTGACACTGAAGCTTTCTTT.

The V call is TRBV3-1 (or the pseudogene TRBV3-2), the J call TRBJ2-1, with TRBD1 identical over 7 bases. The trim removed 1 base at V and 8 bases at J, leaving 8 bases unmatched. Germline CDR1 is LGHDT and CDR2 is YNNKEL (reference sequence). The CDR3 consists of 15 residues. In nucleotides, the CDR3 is TGTGCCAGCAGCCAAGTGGAACAGGGGCTGGATGAGCAGTTCTTC. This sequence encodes CASSQVEQGLDEQFF.